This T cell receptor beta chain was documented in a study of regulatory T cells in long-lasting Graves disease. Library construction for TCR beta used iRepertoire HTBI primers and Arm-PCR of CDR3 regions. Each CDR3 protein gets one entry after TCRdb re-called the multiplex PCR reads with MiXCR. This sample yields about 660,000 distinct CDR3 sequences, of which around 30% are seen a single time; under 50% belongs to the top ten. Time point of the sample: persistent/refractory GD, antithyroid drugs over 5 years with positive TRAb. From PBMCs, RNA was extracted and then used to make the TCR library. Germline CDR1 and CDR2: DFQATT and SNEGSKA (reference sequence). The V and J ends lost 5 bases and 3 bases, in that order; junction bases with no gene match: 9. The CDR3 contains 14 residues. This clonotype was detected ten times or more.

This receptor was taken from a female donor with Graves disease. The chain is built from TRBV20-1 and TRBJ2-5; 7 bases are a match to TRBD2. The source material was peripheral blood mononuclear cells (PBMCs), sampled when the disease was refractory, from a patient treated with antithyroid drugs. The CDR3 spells CSADASGRKETQYF. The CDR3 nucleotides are TGCAGTGCTGACGCTAGCGGTCGGAAAGAGACCCAGTACTTC.